The 3 T cell receptor beta chains below were found in one sample sequenced in a study of blood T cell repertoires in COVID-19. The method was immunoSEQ multiplex PCR; TCRdb's version includes in-frame clones alone and lacks a portion of them. Of over 250,000 clones in the sample, 75% to 90% were seen once. Sequenced input: peripheral blood. The receptors originated from a woman aged 55-70 years with acute or convalescent COVID-19.

The chain employs TRBV4-3 and TRBJ1-1, with D possibly being TRBD1 (5 bases). From germline, CDR1 is LGHNA and CDR2 YSLEER. V lost 0 bases to trimming and J lost 3 bases, with 11 bases between them. This CDR3 is built from 15 residues. Written as DNA, the CDR3 is TGCGCCAGCAGCCAAGATCTAGGGGATCACACTGAAGCTTTCTTT. Residues: CASSQDLGDHTEAFF.

The count of this clone is one. This chain links TRBV27 with TRBJ2-2; 12 positions agree with TRBD2. The CDR3 has 16 residues. Germline V CDR1 and CDR2: MNHEY, SMNVEV (reference sequence). V shed 1 base and J 7 bases; nucleotides not matched to a gene: 4. CDR3 protein: CASSLLTSGSGGELFF. The CDR3 DNA reads as TGTGCCAGCAGTTTATTGACTAGCGGGAGTGGCGGGGAGCTGTTTTTT.

The V call is TRBV7-2, the J call TRBJ2-1, with 8 bases fitting TRBD2. The V gene's germline CDR1 is SGHTA and CDR2 FQGNSA. V lost 5 bases to trimming and J lost 4 bases; unmatched junction nucleotides: 13. The CDR3 is 17 residues long. This CDR3 reads CASSHARGTRTYNEQFF. CDR3 sequence (DNA): TGTGCCAGCAGCCACGCCCGAGGGACTAGGACTTACAATGAGCAGTTCTTC.